This T cell receptor beta chain was found in a study of blood T cell repertoires in COVID-19. The wider study: The analysed material was cDNA or gDNA that came from T cells, B-cell-depleted T cells, or PBMCs.

Trimming took 4 bases from V and 3 from J, leaving 14 bases between them. The CDR3 length is 14 residues. CDR1 is GTSNPN, CDR2 SVGIG, per germline (reference sequence). The table came from immunoSEQ multiplex PCR; TCRdb's copy has only in-frame clones and leaves some out. Among roughly 190,000 clones listed, about 88% were seen once. The rearrangement uses TRBV30 and TRBJ2-3; D possibly corresponds to TRBD1 (6 bases). The receptor was isolated from a woman aged 40 to 50 who had recovered from COVID-19. The sequencing input was peripheral blood. The CDR3 DNA reads TGTGCCTGGAACCAGTTAGGGGGTACAGATACGCAGTATTTT. Its translation: CAWNQLGGTDTQYF.